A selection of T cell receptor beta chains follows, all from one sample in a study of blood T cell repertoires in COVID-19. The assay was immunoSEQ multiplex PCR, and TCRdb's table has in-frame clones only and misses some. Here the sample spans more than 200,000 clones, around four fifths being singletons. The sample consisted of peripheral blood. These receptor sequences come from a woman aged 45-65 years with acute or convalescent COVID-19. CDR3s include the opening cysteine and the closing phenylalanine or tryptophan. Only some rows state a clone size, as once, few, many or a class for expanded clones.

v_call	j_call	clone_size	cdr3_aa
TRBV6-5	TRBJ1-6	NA	CASSPGQPGSPLHF
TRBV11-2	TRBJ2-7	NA	CASSIGQVVYEQYF
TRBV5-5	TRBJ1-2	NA	CASSPEYRIYGYTF
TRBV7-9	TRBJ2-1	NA	CASSPLAGGSYNEQFF
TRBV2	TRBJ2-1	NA	CASSPGLAGGGFYNEQFF
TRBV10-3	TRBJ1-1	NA	CATVGDTEAFF
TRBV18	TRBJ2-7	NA	CASSPDKSSGSSYEQYF
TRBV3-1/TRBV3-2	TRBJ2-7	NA	CASNNRDSYEQYF
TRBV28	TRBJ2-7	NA	CASSYRHGYEQYF
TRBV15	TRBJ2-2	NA	CATSRDRGTGWGTGELFF
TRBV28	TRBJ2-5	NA	CASRPYEGGAYGTQYF
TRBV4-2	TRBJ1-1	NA	CASSPEARGQVGAEAFF
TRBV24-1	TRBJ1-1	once	CATRGGRSEAFF
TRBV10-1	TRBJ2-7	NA	CASSRSGTGGYEQYF
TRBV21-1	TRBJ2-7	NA	CASSKACRGLAGVYEQYF
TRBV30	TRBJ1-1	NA	CAWSVGGASTEAFF
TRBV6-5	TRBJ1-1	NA	CASSYSLGGSEAFF
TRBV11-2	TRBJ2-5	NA	CASSLTGPQETQYF
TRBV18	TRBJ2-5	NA	CASSPHNFGDKRTQYF
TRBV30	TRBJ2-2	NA	CAWPDYRATGELFF
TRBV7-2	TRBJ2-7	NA	CASSKWTGSSYEQYF
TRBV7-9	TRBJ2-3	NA	CASSARPSGSEDTQYF
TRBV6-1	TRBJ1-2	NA	CASREDRVNGYTF
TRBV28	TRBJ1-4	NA	CASSFSPEKLFF
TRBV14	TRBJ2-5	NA	CASSLPWGHSVQETQYF
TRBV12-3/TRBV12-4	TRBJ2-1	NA	CASSLASVNEQFF
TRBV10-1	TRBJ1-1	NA	CASNDQGTEAFF
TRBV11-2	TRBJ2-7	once	CASSLGQGPYEQYF
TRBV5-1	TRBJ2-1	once	CASSVPGNEQFF
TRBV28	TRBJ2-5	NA	CASSPRAGGTQETQYF
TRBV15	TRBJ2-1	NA	CATSASGRASPNEQFF
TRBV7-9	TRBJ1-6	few	CASSRRAGGGYNSPLHF
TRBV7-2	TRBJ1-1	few	CASSLDTGATEAFF
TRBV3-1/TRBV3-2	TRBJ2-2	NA	CASNKSGRKAGELFF
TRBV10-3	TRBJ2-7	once	CAHSRSSGVSYEQYF
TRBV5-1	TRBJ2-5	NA	CASSSGGRPQETQYF
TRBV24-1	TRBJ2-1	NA	CATSDPTGFEFTEQFF
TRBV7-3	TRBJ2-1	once	CASSLLGGYEQFF
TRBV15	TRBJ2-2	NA	CATRGLAGMGGELFF
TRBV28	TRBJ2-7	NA	CASSLRDYHF
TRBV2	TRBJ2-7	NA	CASTGAEQYF
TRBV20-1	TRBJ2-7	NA	CSASWSSGNRREQYF
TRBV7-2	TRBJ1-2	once	CASSLEYFSRGYTF
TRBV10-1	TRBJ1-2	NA	CASSLSGNYGYTF
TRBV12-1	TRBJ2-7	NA	CASSFDGLGTHLPYEQYF
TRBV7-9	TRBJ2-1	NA	CASSLAGSYNEQFF
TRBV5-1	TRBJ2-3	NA	CASSWEGLHTDTQYF
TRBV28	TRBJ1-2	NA	CASRTPTGGRSPHYGYTF
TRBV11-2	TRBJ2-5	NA	CASSLGLPAGGYTQYF
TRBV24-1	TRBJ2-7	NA	CATSDGGVYEQYF
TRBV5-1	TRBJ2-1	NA	CASREAGGLYNEQFF
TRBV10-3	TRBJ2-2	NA	CAIRGDSRTGELFF
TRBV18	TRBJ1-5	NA	CASSPDRGGNQPQHF
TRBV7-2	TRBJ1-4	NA	CASSLGQGNEKLFF